This T cell receptor beta chain was captured by sequencing in a study of neurological immune-mediated disorders. This clonotype was found many times. Whenever a sequencing run was performed, it yielded over 190 million TCR-beta sequences from 15-18 subjects. TCRdb re-analysed the 5' RACE reads in MiXCR, keeping a single row per CDR3 protein. The sample carries 42,000 or so distinct CDR3 sequences, 2% to 3% recorded once. The CDR3 is made up of 12 amino acids. Looked up from germline, CDR1 is ENHRY and CDR2 is SYGVKD. This rearrangement joins TRBV10-3 to TRBJ2-7; 7 bases map to TRBD2. Sequencing was done on a sample of PBMCs. The clonotype comes from a man aged 25-45 years with multiple sclerosis. CDR3 DNA sequence: TGTAGTGTAGGGAGGGACTCCTACGAGCAGTACTTC. It is translated as CSVGRDSYEQYF.